The 14 T cell receptor beta chains below were found in one sample sequenced in a study of radiation and T cells in renal cell carcinoma (dated by TCRdb to the early 2020s). The time point label on this specimen signifies: blood 2 weeks post-SBRT. This specimen's treatment or condition label, per the study, means: 15 Gy SBRT to primary tumor, nephrectomy 4 weeks later. Library preparation was by the immunoSEQ multiplex PCR assay. TCRdb took over this immuneACCESS table, retaining in-frame rearrangements with V and J assigned. Such tables are incomplete; in checked studies, under half of the missing clones stem from an unresolved V gene, and the remainder is unexplained. The sample profile shows some 120,000 clones; 88% of them were found once. Of the sample, almost 6% falls within the top ten clones. The sample here was blood, taken from a patient whose treatment included radiotherapy and nephrectomy. These receptors were collected from a woman between 65 and 79 years old with renal cell carcinoma.

This clone appeared a few times. The V gene is TRBV5-1, the J gene TRBJ1-1; D is undetermined. CDR1 and CDR2 (germline): SGHRS, YFSETQ. V lost 0 bases and J lost 11, with 17 bases in between. CDR3 length: 14 amino acids. CDR3 amino acids: CASSLENSVTRAFF. DNA of the CDR3: TGCGCCAGCAGCTTGGAAAACAGCGTCACAAGGGCTTTCTTT.

The gene calls are TRBV11-3 and TRBJ2-2, with D hard to call. CDR3 length equals 14 residues. V was trimmed by 4 bases and J by 0 bases, leaving 6 bases between them. Germline V CDR1 and CDR2: SGHNT, YENEEA. CDR3 in DNA: TGTGCCAGCAGCTGGGCAACGAACACCGGGGAGCTGTTTTTT. Its translation: CASSWATNTGELFF.

This chain links TRBV6-1 with TRBJ2-1; 7 bases are shared with TRBD2. Germline V CDR1 and CDR2: MNHNS, SASEGT. The ends lost 1 base at V and 0 bases at J; junction bases unmatched: 6. CDR3 length: 17 amino acids. The CDR3 coding sequence is TGTGCCAGCAGTGAAGTGGGAGCGGGGAGCTCCTACAATGAGCAGTTCTTC. Amino acids: CASSEVGAGSSYNEQFF.

The V gene is TRBV15, the J gene TRBJ1-2; no clear D. This CDR3 is 14 amino acids long. The V end was cut by 0 bases, the J end by 5 bases, with 10 bases between. Germline V gene lookup returns CDR1 LNHNV and CDR2 YYDKDF (reference sequence). CDR3 residues: CATSRDFLWYGYTF. The CDR3 coding sequence is TGTGCCACCAGCAGAGATTTTTTGTGGTATGGCTACACCTTC.

The chain combines TRBV11-2 with TRBJ2-1, with D tentatively TRBD2 (5 bases). Trimming cost V 5 bases and J 7 bases, with 15 bases left between them. This CDR3 comprises 14 residues. Germline lookup yields CDR1 SGHAT and CDR2 FQNNGV. The CDR3 DNA reads TGTGCCAGCAGCCCCGGGTCGGGGTATAATGAGCAGTTCTTC. Its protein product is CASSPGSGYNEQFF.

The chain has TRBV7-2 and TRBJ1-2; possibly TRBD1 for D (5 bases). Germline values: CDR1 SGHTA, CDR2 FQGNSA. This CDR3 has 16 amino acids. V lost 5 bases, J lost 2 bases, and 18 bases lay in between. CDR3 in amino acids: CASSLGADRPNYGYTF. In DNA form, the CDR3 reads TGTGCCAGCAGCCTAGGGGCAGATCGACCAAACTATGGCTACACCTTC.

This clone was recorded a few times. The chain is built from TRBV5-4 and TRBJ1-1, with 8 positions matching TRBD1. The CDR3 covers 15 residues. CDR1 and CDR2 from the germline V gene are SGHNT and YYREEE (reference sequence). V lost 3 bases to trimming and J lost 1 base; unmatched junction nucleotides: 5. The CDR3 region has the DNA TGTGCCAGCAGCTGGACAGGGACTGGGAACACTGAAGCTTTCTTT. As protein: CASSWTGTGNTEAFF.

The V and J genes are TRBV9 and TRBJ1-3; D is unclear. Germline assignment: CDR1 SGDLS and CDR2 YYNGEE. The CDR3 runs to 14 residues. V was shortened by 3 bases and J by 0 bases, with 7 bases between the two germline ends. In DNA form, the CDR3 reads TGTGCCAGCAGCGCCGGGAACTCTGGAAACACCATATATTTT. Translation gives CASSAGNSGNTIYF.

V gene TRBV7-9 combines with J gene TRBJ1-1; D might be TRBD1 (5 bases). Per the germline V gene, CDR1 is SEHNR and CDR2 is FQNEAQ (reference sequence). The ends were cut back, 0 bases at V and 6 bases at J, with 8 bases in the middle. This CDR3 contains 13 residues. CDR3 loop: CASSLAGGAEAFF. The CDR3 bases are TGTGCCAGCAGCTTAGCGGGGGGAGCTGAAGCTTTCTTT. The whole variable domain, filled in from reference TRBV7-9 and TRBJ1-1, reads DTGVSQNPRHKITKRGQNVTFRCDPISEHNRLYWYRQTLGQGPEFLTYFQNEAQLEKSRLLSDRFSAERPKGSFSTLEIQRTEQGDSAMYLCASSLAGGAEAFFGQGTRLTVV.

This rearrangement joins TRBV5-6 to TRBJ1-1; D gene unclear. CDR1 and CDR2 (germline): SGHDT, YYEEEE. The CDR3 consists of 14 residues. V lost 0 bases, J lost 1 base, and 7 bases lay in between. CDR3 sequence: CASSLEQTNTEAFF. DNA of the CDR3: TGTGCCAGCAGCTTGGAACAGACGAACACTGAAGCTTTCTTT.

CDR3 residues: CASSAQGRAFF. CDR3 DNA: TGTGCCAGCAGCGCACAGGGGCGAGCTTTCTTT. The genes are TRBV7-9 and TRBJ1-1; 7 positions agree with TRBD1. The CDR3 loop spans 11 amino acids. Germline V gene lookup returns CDR1 SEHNR and CDR2 FQNEAQ (reference sequence). J gave up 10 bases and V 5 bases, and 4 bases lay outside the gene matches.

This clone was seen only once. The CDR3 DNA follows: TGTGCCAGCACCGACCTGAGTGATACGCAGTATTTT. Amino acid sequence: CASTDLSDTQYF. J is TRBJ2-3 and V is TRBV6-5; D not resolved. The germline CDR1 and CDR2 sequences are MNHEY and SVGAGI. Trimming shortened V by 7 bases and J by 6 bases, and 11 bases separated the two germline ends. The CDR3 has 12 residues.

V usage is TRBV7-2 and J usage is TRBJ1-6; D gene ambiguous. CDR1 is SGHTA and CDR2 is FQGNSA in the germline V gene. V shed 2 bases and J shed 4 bases, with 6 bases lying between them. CDR3 length equals 14 residues. Here the CDR3 reads CASSLSEYNSPLHF. Here the CDR3 DNA reads TGTGCCAGCAGCTTATCAGAGTATAATTCACCCCTCCACTTT.

The rearrangement joins TRBV5-1 to TRBJ2-7, with D possibly TRBD1 on 6 matching bases. V lost 2 bases to trimming and J lost 0 bases, with 21 bases between them. Germline lookup yields CDR1 SGHRS and CDR2 YFSETQ. The length of the CDR3 is 18 residues. CDR3 DNA: TGCGCCAGCAGCTTAAACCCACAGGGTATGCGAAGCTCCTACGAGCAGTACTTC. This sequence encodes CASSLNPQGMRSSYEQYF. Filled out from reference TRBV5-1 and TRBJ2-7, the complete variable domain reads KAGVTQTPRYLIKTRGQQVTLSCSPISGHRSVSWYQQTPGQGLQFLFEYFSETQRNKGNFPGRFSGRQFSNSRSEMNVSTLELGDSALYLCASSLNPQGMRSSYEQYFGPGTRLTVT.